Listed below are T cell receptor beta chains from one sample, sequenced in a study of blood T cells in healthy people across ages. One entry per CDR3 protein, called by TCRdb with MiXCR from the 5' RACE reads. The top ten hold around 0.75% of the sample, which has roughly 1 million distinct CDR3 sequences, about 25% seen once. Separately, the same data were catalogued under a study of T cells of mothers and their children.

The sequenced material came from blood. The receptors come from a girl aged 2 to 9 in good health. Both conserved end residues are part of each CDR3. A D gene is named only where the DNA matches it firmly. Size is stated for part of the rows, as once, few or many counts, or as a class when the clone is expanded.

>TRBJ1-4|.|.|TRBV29-1
CSGWGEDEKLFF
TGCTCAGGGTGGGGGGAAGACGAAAAACTGTTTTTT
>TRBJ2-1|.|.|TRBV19
CASSNKDEQFF
TGTGCCAGTAGTAATAAGGATGAGCAGTTCTTC
>TRBJ2-6|.|few|TRBV6-5
CASIFAEGGVKRSGANVLTF
TGTGCCAGCATTTTTGCCGAAGGAGGGGTGAAAAGGTCTGGGGCCAACGTCCTGACTTTC
>TRBJ1-5|.|.|TRBV6-2/TRBV6-3
CASNDPTVNSNQPQHF
TGTGCCAGCAATGATCCGACGGTAAATAGCAATCAGCCCCAGCATTTT
>TRBJ2-3|.|once|TRBV29-1
CSVEEHRARDTQYF
TGCAGCGTTGAAGAGCACAGGGCAAGGGATACGCAGTATTTT
>TRBJ2-7|.|.|TRBV6-1
CASSEDLGGSYEQYF
TGTGCCAGCAGTGAAGATTTAGGAGGATCCTACGAGCAGTACTTC
>TRBJ2-7|TRBD1|.|TRBV5-1
CASSYGQGMGYEQYF
TGCGCCAGCAGCTACGGACAGGGGATGGGCTACGAGCAGTACTTC
>TRBJ2-5|TRBD2|.|TRBV6-5
CASSREGGPQETQYF
TGTGCCAGCAGCCGGGAGGGAGGCCCGCAAGAGACCCAGTACTTC
>TRBJ2-7|.|few|TRBV4-1
CASSQDVPLTLSSYEQYF
TGCGCCAGCAGCCAAGATGTACCGCTAACTTTAAGCTCCTACGAGCAGTACTTC
>TRBJ1-2|TRBD1|few|TRBV18
CASSPREGAQGYGYTF
TGTGCCAGCTCACCACGTGAGGGGGCTCAAGGCTATGGCTACACCTTC